Presented here are 30 T cell receptor beta chains from one specimen sequenced in a study of blood T cell repertoires in COVID-19. The protocol was immunoSEQ multiplex PCR, while the TCRdb copy is restricted to in-frame clones and leaves out a portion. The table shows some 100,000 clones, with approximately 91% occurring only once. Sequenced input: peripheral blood. The receptors come from a man aged 50 or older with active COVID-19.

The rearrangement joins TRBV5-1 to TRBJ2-3; 14 nucleotides match TRBD2. Per germline, CDR1 SGHRS and CDR2 YFSETQ. The CDR3 spans 18 residues. With 3 bases clipped from V and 4 bases from J, the junction kept 10 bases outside the gene matches. The DNA of the CDR3 is TGCGCCAGCAGCTGGACCGGGACTAGCGGGGGAGGACCAGATACGCAGTATTTT. It is translated as CASSWTGTSGGGPDTQYF.

V and J are TRBV19 and TRBJ1-2; the D is unclear. The CDR3 extends over 15 amino acids. The germline V and J ends were trimmed by 3 bases and 8 bases, with 19 bases remaining between them. Looked up from germline, CDR1 is LNHDA and CDR2 is SQIVND (reference sequence). As DNA, the CDR3 is TGTGCCAGTAGTATCCCGAGACGGTGGGAGAGAGGCTACACCTTC. Its protein product is CASSIPRRWERGYTF.

V gene TRBV5-1 combines with J gene TRBJ1-6; D may be TRBD1 (6 bases). Germline lookup yields CDR1 SGHRS and CDR2 YFSETQ. The CDR3 spans 16 residues. Trimming stripped 4 bases from V and 5 bases from J, with 16 bases between. In DNA form, the CDR3 reads TGCGCCAGCAGCCTCAGGGGAGGGGCGGATAATTCACCCCTCCACTTT. Amino acid sequence: CASSLRGGADNSPLHF.

This sequence joins TRBV19 and TRBJ2-1; possibly TRBD1 for D (6 bases). Looked up from germline, CDR1 is LNHDA and CDR2 is SQIVND (reference sequence). V was clipped by 1 base and J by 2 bases, with 9 bases between them. The length of the CDR3 is 15 residues. The CDR3: CASSIVTGPYNEQFF. Here the CDR3 DNA reads TGTGCCAGTAGTATAGTAACAGGGCCCTACAATGAGCAGTTCTTC.

This chain connects TRBV9 to TRBJ2-5; no definite D call. V lost 4 bases to trimming and J lost 2 bases, with 12 bases between them. Germline V gene data show CDR1 as SGDLS and CDR2 as YYNGEE. This CDR3 spans 14 amino acids. CDR3 residues: CASSREVEQETQYF. CDR3 DNA sequence: TGTGCCAGCAGCAGAGAGGTAGAACAAGAGACCCAGTACTTC. The entire variable domain, with the rest obtained from reference TRBV9 and TRBJ2-5, is as follows: DSGVTQTPKHLITATGQRVTLRCSPRSGDLSVYWYQQSLDQGLQFLIQYYNGEERAKGNILERFSAQQFPDLHSELNLSSLELGDSALYFCASSREVEQETQYFGPGTRLLVL.

In its sample, this clone was seen once. The V call is TRBV3-1 (or the pseudogene TRBV3-2), the J call TRBJ2-1; D is perhaps TRBD1 (6 bases). The CDR3 contains 14 residues. V gave up 4 bases and J gave up 5 bases, with 12 bases separating them. Germline CDR1 is LGHDT and CDR2 is YNNKEL (reference sequence). CDR3 nucleotides: TGTGCCAGCAGCCCGGGACACAAAAACAATGAGCAGTTCTTC. It is translated as CASSPGHKNNEQFF.

A word on this clone: Other DNA sequences in this specimen translate into the identical CDR3. The V call is TRBV3-1 (or the pseudogene TRBV3-2), the J call TRBJ2-1; D remains unclear. The V end was cut by 4 bases, the J end by 6 bases, with 4 bases between. The germline V gene has CDR1 LGHDT and CDR2 YNNKEL (reference sequence). This CDR3 has 11 residues. DNA for the CDR3: TGTGCCAGCAGCCCGGGCAATGAGCAGTTCTTC. Amino acid sequence: CASSPGNEQFF.

This chain links TRBV27 with TRBJ2-5; TRBD1 matches at 7 bases. The germline gives CDR1 MNHEY, CDR2 SMNVEV (reference sequence). This CDR3 contains 15 residues. Losses at the gene ends were 3 bases for V and 4 bases for J; bases not matched to a gene: 8. The CDR3 here is CASSFNRGSGETQYF. The CDR3 nucleotides read TGTGCCAGCAGTTTTAACAGGGGATCTGGAGAGACCCAGTACTTC.

This clone appeared a single time. The rearrangement uses TRBV5-1 and TRBJ2-3; TRBD2 aligns across 11 bases. V dropped 0 bases and J dropped 2; count of bases not matched to a gene: 2. This CDR3 region has 16 residues. Germline V lookup: CDR1 SGHRS, CDR2 YFSETQ. The CDR3 is CASSLGLAGFTDTQYF. The CDR3 bases are TGCGCCAGCAGCTTGGGACTAGCGGGGTTCACAGATACGCAGTATTTT.

This clone was counted only a few times. The chain is built from TRBV9 and TRBJ2-3; no firm D call. There are 14 residues in the CDR3. CDR1 SGDLS and CDR2 YYNGEE come from the germline V gene. With 3 bases removed from V and 0 bases from J, the gap between germline ends came to 8 bases. Written as DNA, the CDR3 is TGTGCCAGCAGCGGCGTTTCTAGCACAGATACGCAGTATTTT. Protein sequence: CASSGVSSTDTQYF.

CDR3 coding DNA: TGCGCCAGCAGCTTGGACGGGAGGGGACAAGAGACCCAGTACTTC. This gives the protein CASSLDGRGQETQYF. The V and J genes are TRBV5-1 and TRBJ2-5; TRBD2 aligns across 8 bases. The length of the CDR3 is 15 residues. The J segment lost 2 bases and the V segment lost 0 bases, leaving 3 bases of the junction unmatched. Germline assignment: CDR1 SGHRS and CDR2 YFSETQ.

V usage is TRBV6-5 and J usage is TRBJ2-5; 9 bases match TRBD2. CDR3 length equals 15 residues. Trimming cost V 6 bases and J 6 bases; bases outside gene matches: 11. The germline gives CDR1 MNHEY, CDR2 SVGAGI. The CDR3 region is CASSRRGGGPQTQYF. The CDR3 region has the DNA TGTGCCAGCAGCCGACGCGGGGGGGGCCCCCAGACCCAGTACTTC.

This chain links TRBV2 with TRBJ1-2; 9 nucleotides align to TRBD1. The V gene end was trimmed by 7 bases and the J gene end by 8 bases; junction bases not matched to a gene: 5. Germline V gene lookup returns CDR1 SNHLY and CDR2 FYNNEI. The CDR3 has 12 residues. The CDR3 region has the DNA TGTGCCAGCATGCAGGACAGGGGAGGCTACACCTTC. Amino acids: CASMQDRGGYTF.

The chain has TRBV12-2 and TRBJ2-1; the D call in the table, TRBD1, was not verified against the DNA. TRBV12-2 is a pseudogene segment. The CDR3 consists of 17 residues. The CDR3 nucleotides read TGTGCAAGTCCAACTAACCTCTACAGGGGCTCCTACAATGAGCAGTTCTTC. Residues: CASPTNLYRGSYNEQFF.

This clone was detected only once. This chain joins TRBV19 and TRBJ2-5; D is perhaps TRBD2 (7 bases). Germline CDR1 LNHDA, CDR2 SQIVND (reference sequence). CDR3 length: 13 amino acids. V gave up 6 bases and J gave up 5 bases, with 13 bases separating them. Written as DNA, the CDR3 is TGTGCCAGTAGGGACCGGGGGGCGGAGACCCAGTACTTC. Its translation is CASRDRGAETQYF.

The chain couples TRBV4-1 to TRBJ2-2; D gene uncertain. Germline CDR1 and CDR2: MGHRA and YSYEKL. Trimming took 4 bases from V and 4 from J, leaving 25 bases between them. The length of the CDR3 is 19 residues. The CDR3 nucleotides read TGCGCCAGCAGCCCGAGCGAGGTCCCCTTATTAGTCCGCACCGGGGAGCTGTTTTTT. It codes for CASSPSEVPLLVRTGELFF.

The V and J genes are TRBV14 and TRBJ1-3; D uncertain. The V and J ends lost 1 base and 0 bases respectively, with 10 bases between them. This CDR3 has 16 amino acids. CDR1 and CDR2 from the germline V gene are SGHDN and FVKESK. CDR3 sequence: CASSQVAVLSGNTIYF. The CDR3 nucleotides are TGTGCCAGCAGCCAAGTTGCGGTGCTCTCTGGAAACACCATATATTTT.

The chain joins TRBV24-1 to TRBJ2-5; D may be TRBD1 (6 bases). The CDR3 has 12 residues. The germline CDR1 and CDR2 sequences are KGHDR and SFDVKD. V lost 5 bases and J 5 bases, leaving 8 bases between the germline ends. CDR3 sequence reads: CATSGTGETQYF. As DNA, the CDR3 is TGTGCCACCAGTGGTACAGGGGAGACCCAGTACTTC.

The sample holds a few counts of this clone. This sequence joins TRBV5-1 and TRBJ1-5; D ambiguous. The V and J ends lost 2 bases and 0 bases respectively, with 6 bases between them. The CDR3 runs 14 residues. Germline V gene lookup returns CDR1 SGHRS and CDR2 YFSETQ. Written as DNA, the CDR3 is TGCGCCAGCAGCTTAGACATTAGCAATCAGCCCCAGCATTTT. This encodes CASSLDISNQPQHF.

The genes are TRBV6-1 and TRBJ1-1, with unresolved D. V shed 2 bases and J shed 7 bases, with 8 bases lying between them. The CDR3 is 12 residues long. Germline CDR1 and CDR2: MNHNS and SASEGT. CDR3 loop: CASSEFEGEAFF. The CDR3 DNA is TGTGCCAGCAGTGAATTCGAGGGTGAAGCTTTCTTT.

The chain is built from TRBV19 and TRBJ1-1; 8 positions agree with TRBD1. Trimming at V came to 4 bases and at J to 8 bases, leaving 12 bases not matched to a gene. This CDR3 region has 15 residues. From germline, CDR1 is LNHDA and CDR2 SQIVND (reference sequence). Here the CDR3 DNA reads TGTGCCAGTAGTACGACAGCGGACAGGGTCGGCGAAGCTTTCTTT. It yields the protein CASSTTADRVGEAFF.

This chain connects TRBV6-6 to TRBJ1-2; tentatively, D is TRBD1 (5 bases). Germline loops: CDR1 MNHNY, CDR2 SVGAGI (reference sequence). This CDR3 is 13 amino acids long. V was trimmed by 7 bases and J by 6 bases, leaving 15 bases between them. The CDR3 protein is CASTGGRTHGYTF. The CDR3 coding sequence is TGTGCCAGCACCGGGGGACGGACCCATGGCTACACCTTC.

This chain links TRBV10-3 with TRBJ1-2, with 10 bases fitting TRBD1. CDR3 length: 14 residues. Trimming cost V 6 bases and J 7 bases; bases outside gene matches: 8. Germline CDR1 and CDR2: ENHRY and SYGVKD. In DNA, the CDR3 is TGTGCCATCAGGGGCGACAGGGGGCAGGGTGGCTACACCTTC. Amino acid sequence: CAIRGDRGQGGYTF.

This rearrangement joins TRBV6-6 to TRBJ1-2; 10 nucleotides line up with TRBD1. Germline CDR1 reads MNHNY; CDR2 reads SVGAGI (reference sequence). CDR3 length: 15 amino acids. V lost 6 bases, J lost 1 base, and 5 bases stayed unmatched. The DNA for the CDR3 is TGTGCCAGCAGCCTGACAGGGGGCCTTAACTATGGCTACACCTTC. Translated: CASSLTGGLNYGYTF.

The gene calls are TRBV5-5 and TRBJ1-4; tentative D call: TRBD1 (6 bases). Germline values: CDR1 SGHKS, CDR2 YYEKEE (reference sequence). This CDR3 comprises 16 residues. Between the trimmed V and J ends, which lost 3 bases and 0 bases, there was a span of 12 bases. CDR3 region: CASSWQGSATNEKLFF. DNA of the CDR3: TGTGCCAGCAGCTGGCAGGGGTCGGCAACTAATGAAAAACTGTTTTTT.

The rearrangement joins TRBV3-1 (or the pseudogene TRBV3-2) to TRBJ1-1; D not certain. The CDR3 extends over 14 amino acids. Germline V gene lookup returns CDR1 LGHDT and CDR2 YNNKEL (reference sequence). V was trimmed by 2 bases and J by 1 base, leaving 8 bases between them. The CDR3 DNA is TGTGCCAGCAGCCAAAATACGGGGAACACTGAAGCTTTCTTT. It is translated as CASSQNTGNTEAFF.

V usage is TRBV6-5 and J usage is TRBJ1-4; the match to TRBD1 covers 7 bases. There are 15 residues in the CDR3. Germline V gives CDR1 MNHEY, CDR2 SVGAGI. The V and J ends lost 7 bases and 8 bases, in that order; junction bases with no gene match: 13. The CDR3 reads CASTAGQLNGEKLFF. The DNA of the CDR3 is TGTGCCAGCACCGCGGGACAGCTAAACGGGGAAAAACTGTTTTTT.

This clone was seen once. The V gene is TRBV4-2, the J gene TRBJ2-3; a possible D gene is TRBD1 (5 bases). The CDR3 is 14 amino acids. V dropped 0 bases and J dropped 3 bases, with 7 bases sitting between them. Germline lookup yields CDR1 LGHNA and CDR2 YNFKEQ. CDR3 sequence (DNA): TGTGCCAGCAGCCAAGAGCGACAGACAGATACGCAGTATTTT. Amino acid sequence: CASSQERQTDTQYF.

This clone came up once. The chain employs TRBV5-1 and TRBJ1-1; a possible D gene is TRBD1 (5 bases). The CDR3 has 13 amino acids. V was pared by 5 bases and J by 4 bases, with 12 bases between. The germline gives CDR1 SGHRS, CDR2 YFSETQ. The CDR3 DNA is TGCGCCAGCAGAGGACACGTTAGCACTGAAGCTTTCTTT. Amino acid sequence: CASRGHVSTEAFF.

The chain carries TRBV5-4 and TRBJ2-1, with 10 bases matching TRBD1. Per germline, CDR1 SGHNT and CDR2 YYREEE (reference sequence). This CDR3 comprises 16 residues. The V segment lost 4 bases and the J segment 8 bases; nucleotides outside the gene matches: 12. CDR3 nucleotides: TGTGCCAGCAGCCAGGGCATCGGGACAGGGGTCGATGAGCAGTTCTTC. Its translation is CASSQGIGTGVDEQFF.